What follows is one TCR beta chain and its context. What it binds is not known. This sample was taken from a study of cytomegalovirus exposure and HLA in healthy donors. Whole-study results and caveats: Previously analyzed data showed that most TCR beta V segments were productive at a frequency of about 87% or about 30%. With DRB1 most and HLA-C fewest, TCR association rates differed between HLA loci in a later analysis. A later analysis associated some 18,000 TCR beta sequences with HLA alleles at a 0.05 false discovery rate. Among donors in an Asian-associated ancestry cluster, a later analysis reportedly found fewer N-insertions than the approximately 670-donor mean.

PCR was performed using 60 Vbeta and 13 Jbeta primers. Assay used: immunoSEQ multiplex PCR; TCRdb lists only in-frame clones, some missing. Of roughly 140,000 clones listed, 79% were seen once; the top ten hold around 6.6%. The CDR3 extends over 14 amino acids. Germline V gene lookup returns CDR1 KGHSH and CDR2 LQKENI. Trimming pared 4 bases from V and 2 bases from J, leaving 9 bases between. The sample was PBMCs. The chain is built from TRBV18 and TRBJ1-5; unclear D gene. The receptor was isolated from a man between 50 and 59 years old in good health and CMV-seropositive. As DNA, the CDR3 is TGTGCCAGCTCACGGGCAATTGGCAATCAGCCCCAGCATTTT. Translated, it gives CASSRAIGNQPQHF.